This T cell receptor beta chain was documented in a study of CD8+ T cells in alopecia areata (dated by TCRdb to the late 2010s). Context from the whole study: The treated patients, all with moderate-to-severe alopecia areata, were enrolled in an open-label pilot trial of oral tofacitinib given at 5 to 10 mg twice daily. The SALT score, which quantifies the percentage of affected scalp surface area, was used to measure disease severity in treated patients. TCRbeta CDR3 regions were amplified by immunoSEQ multiplex PCR with 35 Vbeta forward and 13 Jbeta reverse primers. Tofacitinib was given for 6 to 18 months, followed by 6 months of follow-up off drug to assess delayed response and recurrence. Clonality in the scalp was compared among normal scalp (n=4), patchy alopecia areata scalp (n=8), and alopecia totalis/universalis scalp (n=8). Patients on tofacitinib were biopsied at baseline and after 4 and 24 weeks of treatment, and several of the patients also had a later scalp biopsy. The RNA source kit depended on sample type: the PAXgene miRNA kit for fixed scalp, the miRNeasy kit for PBMCs, and the RNeasy kit for mouse skin. On the human side, TCRbeta sequencing was run on scalp tissue and on sorted CD4+ and CD8+ peripheral blood T cells from healthy controls and from alopecia areata patients with either patchy or totalis/universalis disease. To study T cell clonal expansion in alopecia areata, the researchers applied high-throughput TCRbeta sequencing to both the C3H/HeJ mouse model and human patients. The paper's findings and limits, for the study overall: Because the treated cohort was small and had only one nonresponder, larger studies are needed to examine links between baseline CD8+ expansion and response. Higher clonality and more expanded CD8+ clones were observed in lesional scalp than in normal scalp, particularly in alopecia totalis/universalis, a finding suggestive of antigenic drive. Tofacitinib significantly decreased scalp clonality and the number of expanded CD8+ clones among the top 100 scalp clones. During tofacitinib treatment, many expanded lesional clones remained in scalp and blood, and this persistence may partly explain relapse after treatment is stopped. Resident alphabeta T cells in normal human skin are also sequenced, complicating scalp TCR repertoire analysis, unlike mouse skin dominated by gammadelta T cells. Compared with mice, TCR sequences shared between patients were less clear, possibly partly because of HLA diversity across the patient population.

The time point label corresponds to: more than three weeks on oral tofacitinib. The sample's treatment or condition label, decoded: oral pan-JAK inhibitor, 5-10 mg twice daily. Lesional scalp punch biopsies and peripheral blood were obtained from alopecia areata patients. PBMCs were separated by density centrifugation and stained for CD3, CD4 and CD8, after which CD4+ and CD8+ T cells were sorted on a FACSAria. The library was generated by the immunoSEQ multiplex PCR assay. To provide template for TCR sequencing, every sample had RNA extracted and reverse transcribed into cDNA. First-strand cDNA was synthesized with SuperScript III using a 2:1 mix of oligo-dT and random hexamers. A synthetic immune receptor repertoire was used to measure amplification bias, and any remaining bias was corrected computationally. On the study's bioinformatics: Raw reads were preprocessed to remove errors, and CDR3 was defined by IMGT conventions from the conserved cysteine to phenylalanine. To get clonality, Shannon entropy was normalized by log2 of the number of productive unique TCRs and the result was subtracted from 1. Scalp TCRbeta sequences were cross-referenced with sorted blood CD4 and CD8 repertoires so that the CD4 or CD8 identity of scalp clones could be inferred. What TCRdb holds here is the immuneACCESS table cut down to in-frame rearrangements. Part of the clones is not present; checked against another copy, under half of the missing clones reflect an unresolved V gene, and the others are unexplained. The V and J calls and clone size are taken from that table; D and trimming were inferred from the DNA. This sample is represented by 150,000 to 250,000 clones; 45% to 65% of them were singletons. Around 3% of the sample belongs to the ten largest clones.

The CDR3 spans 17 residues, from the cysteine through the phenylalanine. Left in the record is the CDR3 DNA by itself, 51 bases read in frame from the first base. CDR1 and CDR2 were assigned from the germline V gene as SGHRS and YFSETQ. Trimming takes 5 bases off V and 3 bases off J; junction bases not matched to a gene: 10. A note on this clone: This receptor's antigen is unknown. It has no much larger one-base neighbor in the sample; base qualities were not kept.

The V and J genes are TRBV5-1 and TRBJ2-1, and TRBD1 aligns with 11 junction nucleotides. The clonotype originates from a human donor with alopecia areata. Here the sequenced sample was CD4+ T cells sorted from blood, taken at week 4, from a patient treated with tofacitinib. The CDR3 protein: CASSSRTGGAYYNEQFF. The nucleotides read TGCGCCAGCAGTTCCAGGACAGGGGGCGCCTACTACAATGAGCAGTTCTTC.